The subject of this entry is one T cell receptor beta chain. The junction does not match germline at one end; this may be a read error. Combining a sample-barcoded 5' primer with a J-beta primer mix, a second PCR ran for 7 to 11 cycles. A single record per CDR3 protein comes from TCRdb applying MiXCR to the 5' RACE reads. The table lists about 700,000 distinct CDR3 sequences, around 32% of them singletons. This entry is derived from a study of blood T cells in healthy people across ages. This CDR3 spans 13 amino acids. Germline V gene sequence: CDR1 ENHRY, CDR2 SYGVKD. J is TRBJ1-1 and V is TRBV10-3; 8 positions agree with TRBD1. The sequencing input was blood. The origin of this receptor is a woman older than 75 in good health. CDR3 nucleotide sequence: TGTGCCATCAGTGGACAGGGGTCCCGATTTACCATCTTT. This codes for CAISGQGSRFTIF.